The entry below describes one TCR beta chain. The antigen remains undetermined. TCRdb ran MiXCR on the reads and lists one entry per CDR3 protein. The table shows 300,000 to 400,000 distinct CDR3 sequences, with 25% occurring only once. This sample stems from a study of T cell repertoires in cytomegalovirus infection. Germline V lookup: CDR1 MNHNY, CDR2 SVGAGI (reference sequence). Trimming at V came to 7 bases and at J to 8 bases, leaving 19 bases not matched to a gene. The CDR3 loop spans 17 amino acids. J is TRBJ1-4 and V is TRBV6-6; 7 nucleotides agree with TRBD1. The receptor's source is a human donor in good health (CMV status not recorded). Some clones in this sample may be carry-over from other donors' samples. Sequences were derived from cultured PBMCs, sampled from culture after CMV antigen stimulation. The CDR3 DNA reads TGTGCCAGCACAGGGGGTCCCAGACAGTGGGTAGACGAAAAACTGTTTTTT. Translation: CASTGGPRQWVDEKLFF.